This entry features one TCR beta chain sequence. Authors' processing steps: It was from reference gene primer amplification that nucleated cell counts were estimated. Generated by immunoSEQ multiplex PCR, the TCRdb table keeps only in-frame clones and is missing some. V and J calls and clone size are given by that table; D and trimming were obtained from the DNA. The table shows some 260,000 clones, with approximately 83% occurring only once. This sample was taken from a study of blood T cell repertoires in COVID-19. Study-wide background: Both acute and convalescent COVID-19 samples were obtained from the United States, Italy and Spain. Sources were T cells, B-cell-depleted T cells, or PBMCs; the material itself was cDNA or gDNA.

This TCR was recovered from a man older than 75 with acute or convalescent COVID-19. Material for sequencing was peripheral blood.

The CDR3 spells CASSYSEASPEAFF. DNA for the CDR3: TGTGCCAGCAGTTACTCGGAGGCTTCCCCTGAAGCTTTCTTT. The chain recombines TRBV6-6 with TRBJ1-1; D unresolved. CDR3 size: 14 residues. Germline assignment: CDR1 MNHNY and CDR2 SVGAGI (reference sequence). V was cut by 0 bases and J by 6 bases, with 11 bases left in between.